Included here is one TCR beta chain sequence, with context. There is no known antigen for this receptor. The sample holds no much larger clone one base away, and base qualities are not on file. This sample was included in a study of CD8 T cells in ankylosing spondylitis (dated by TCRdb to 2016 to 2017). Regarding the complete study: To find TCR variants linked to disease, the study profiled T cell receptor beta repertoires in ankylosing spondylitis patients and healthy donors. The full study cohort comprised 20 to 30 ankylosing spondylitis patients and 85 to 120 healthy donors. Peripheral blood samples were taken, and synovial fluid was additionally collected from ankylosing spondylitis patients.

Overall results and qualifications from the work: The disease-linked clones had a CD8+ phenotype and were found at relatively low frequencies in peripheral blood. The disease-linked clones were reported to be significantly enriched in matched synovial fluid samples from ankylosing spondylitis patients. A TCR beta motif of several highly homologous amino acid variants appeared characteristic of blood from ankylosing spondylitis patients. Some of the motif variants had been reported before in the synovial fluid and blood of reactive arthritis patients, a finding that suggests common disease-initiation mechanisms.

Instrument on record: Illumina HiSeq 2500. TCR beta libraries were prepared by quantitative 5'-RACE with molecular barcodes. The original pipeline was this. Disease-linked TCR variants were identified with a new computational method built on a probabilistic model of VDJ rearrangement. The public reads were reanalyzed by TCRdb: fastp trimming at Q25, MiXCR alignment, in-frame beta chains only. Identical CDR3 proteins give one entry, which carries the most common genes and DNA. Here the V and J calls rest on TCRdb's processing, not on the authors' analysis. The sample profile shows 670,000 or so distinct CDR3 sequences; roughly 20% of them were found once. The leading ten clones occupy 15% to 20% of the sample. Input material: blood, either unsorted or a sorted T cell fraction (not recorded which). The TCR sequence derives from a male donor with ankylosing spondylitis.

The CDR3 protein sequence reads: CASSVSQGDTGELFF. The bases read TGTGCCAGCAGTGTTAGCCAGGGCGATACCGGGGAGCTGTTTTTT. The chain joins TRBV12-3 or TRBV12-4 to TRBJ2-2, and possibly TRBD1, on 5 matching bases. Trimming at the junction amounts to 5 bases on V and 5 bases on J, and the germline ends lie 15 bases apart. The CDR3 contains 15 residues, cysteine and phenylalanine counted. Only CDR3 DNA remains: 45 bases, in frame from the first base.